This T cell receptor beta chain was captured by sequencing in a study of T cells in Graves' hyperthyroidism and ophthalmopathy. Amplified TCR beta CDR3 regions derived from RNA transcripts. A first-round RT-PCR of the TCR CDR3 used the HTBI primer set. MiXCR was run by TCRdb on the multiplex PCR reads, yielding one entry per CDR3 protein. The sample contains under 350,000 distinct CDR3 sequences, roughly a fifth of which appear only once. The patients, who ranged from 18 to 65 in age, presented with newly diagnosed hyperthyroidism lasting under 2 months. This clonotype was recorded many times. J lost 6 bases, V lost 4 bases, and 5 bases had no gene match. This CDR3 contains 15 residues. The germline gives CDR1 LGHDT, CDR2 YNNKEL (reference sequence).

The rearrangement uses TRBV3-1 and TRBJ2-1, with 11 positions matching TRBD2. The sequence came from a woman in her fifties or sixties with Graves' hyperthyroidism. The sample taken for sequencing was blood. The CDR3 spells CASSPLAGGFNEQFF. CDR3 bases: TGTGCCAGCAGCCCCCTAGCGGGAGGATTCAATGAGCAGTTCTTC.